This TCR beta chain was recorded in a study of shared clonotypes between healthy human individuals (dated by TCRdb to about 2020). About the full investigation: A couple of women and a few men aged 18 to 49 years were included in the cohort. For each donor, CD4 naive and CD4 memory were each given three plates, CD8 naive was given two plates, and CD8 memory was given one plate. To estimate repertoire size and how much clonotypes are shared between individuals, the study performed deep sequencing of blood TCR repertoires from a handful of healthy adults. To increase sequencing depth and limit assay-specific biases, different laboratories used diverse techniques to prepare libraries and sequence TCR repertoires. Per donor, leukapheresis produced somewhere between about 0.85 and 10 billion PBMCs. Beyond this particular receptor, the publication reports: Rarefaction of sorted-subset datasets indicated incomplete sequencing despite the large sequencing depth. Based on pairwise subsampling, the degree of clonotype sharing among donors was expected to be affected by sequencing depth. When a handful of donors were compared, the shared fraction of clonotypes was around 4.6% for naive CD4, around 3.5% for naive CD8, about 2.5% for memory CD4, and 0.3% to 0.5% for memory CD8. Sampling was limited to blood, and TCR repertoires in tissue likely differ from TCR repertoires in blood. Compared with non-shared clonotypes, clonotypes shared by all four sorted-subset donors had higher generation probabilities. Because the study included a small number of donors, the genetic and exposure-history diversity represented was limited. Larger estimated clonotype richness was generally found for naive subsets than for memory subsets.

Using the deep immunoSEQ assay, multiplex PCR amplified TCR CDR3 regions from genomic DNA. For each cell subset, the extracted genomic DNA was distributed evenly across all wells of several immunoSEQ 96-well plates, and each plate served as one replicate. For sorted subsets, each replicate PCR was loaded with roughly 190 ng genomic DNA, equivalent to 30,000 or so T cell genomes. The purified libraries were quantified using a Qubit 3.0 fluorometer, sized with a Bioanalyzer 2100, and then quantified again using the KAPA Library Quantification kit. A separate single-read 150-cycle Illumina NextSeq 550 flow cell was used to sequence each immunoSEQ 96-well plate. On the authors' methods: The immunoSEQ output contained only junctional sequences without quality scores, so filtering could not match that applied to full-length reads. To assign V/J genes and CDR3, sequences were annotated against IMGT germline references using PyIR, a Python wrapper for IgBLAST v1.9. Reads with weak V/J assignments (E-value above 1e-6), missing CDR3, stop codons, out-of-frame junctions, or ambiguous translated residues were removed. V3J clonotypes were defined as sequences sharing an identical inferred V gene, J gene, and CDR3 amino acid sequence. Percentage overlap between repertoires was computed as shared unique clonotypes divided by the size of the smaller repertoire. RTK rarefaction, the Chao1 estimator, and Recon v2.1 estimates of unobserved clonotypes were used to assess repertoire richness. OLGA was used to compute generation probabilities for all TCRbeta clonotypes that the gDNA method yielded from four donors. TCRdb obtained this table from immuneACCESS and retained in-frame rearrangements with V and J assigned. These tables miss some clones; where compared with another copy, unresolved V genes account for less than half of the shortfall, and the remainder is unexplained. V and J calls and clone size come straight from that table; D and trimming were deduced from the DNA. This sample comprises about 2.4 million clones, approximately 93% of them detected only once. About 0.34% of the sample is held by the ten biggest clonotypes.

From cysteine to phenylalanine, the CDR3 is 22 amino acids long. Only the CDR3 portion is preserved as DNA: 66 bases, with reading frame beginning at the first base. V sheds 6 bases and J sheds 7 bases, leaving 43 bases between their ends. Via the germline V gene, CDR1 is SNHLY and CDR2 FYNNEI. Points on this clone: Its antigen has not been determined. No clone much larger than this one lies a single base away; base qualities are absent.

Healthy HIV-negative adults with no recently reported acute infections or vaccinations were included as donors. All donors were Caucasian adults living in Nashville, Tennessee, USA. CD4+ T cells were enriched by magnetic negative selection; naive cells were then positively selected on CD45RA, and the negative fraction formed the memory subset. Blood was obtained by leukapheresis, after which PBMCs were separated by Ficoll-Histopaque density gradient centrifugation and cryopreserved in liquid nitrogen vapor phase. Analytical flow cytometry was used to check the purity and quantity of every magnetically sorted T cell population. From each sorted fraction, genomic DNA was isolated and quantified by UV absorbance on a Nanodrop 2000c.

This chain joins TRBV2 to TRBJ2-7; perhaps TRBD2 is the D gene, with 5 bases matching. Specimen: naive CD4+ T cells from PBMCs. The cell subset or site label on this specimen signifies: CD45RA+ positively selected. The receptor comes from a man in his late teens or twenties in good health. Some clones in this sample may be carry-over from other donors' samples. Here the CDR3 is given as CASSESLGWASPTTTRRGEQYF. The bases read TGTGCCAGCAGCGAATCGCTAGGGTGGGCTAGCCCAACTACGACACGTCGTGGGGAGCAGTACTTC.